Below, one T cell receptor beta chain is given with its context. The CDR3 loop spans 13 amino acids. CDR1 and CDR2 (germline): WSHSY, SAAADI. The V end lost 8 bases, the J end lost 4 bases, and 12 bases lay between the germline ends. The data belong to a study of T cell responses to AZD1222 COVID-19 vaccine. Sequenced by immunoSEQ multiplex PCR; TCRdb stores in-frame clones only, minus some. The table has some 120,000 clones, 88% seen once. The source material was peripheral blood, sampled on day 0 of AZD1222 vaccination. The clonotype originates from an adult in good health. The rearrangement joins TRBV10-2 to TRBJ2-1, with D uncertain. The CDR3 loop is CASLQLRYNEQFF. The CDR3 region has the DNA TGCGCCAGCCTCCAACTGCGGTACAATGAGCAGTTCTTC.